Listed below are T cell receptor beta chains from one sample, sequenced in a study of blood T cell repertoires in COVID-19. TCRdb's copy holds only in-frame clones and misses some; the assay was immunoSEQ multiplex PCR. The sample has some 110,000 clones; approximately 88% are singletons. The source material was peripheral blood. The receptors derive from a woman aged 70-85 years with acute or convalescent COVID-19. The CDR3 runs from the conserved cysteine through the conserved F or W. A D gene is named only where the DNA matches it firmly. Not all rows give a size; the values are once, few, many and, for expanded clones, a class.

J gene	D gene	V gene	clone size	CDR3 protein	CDR3 DNA
TRBJ2-1	TRBD2	TRBV9	-	CASSRLAGNYNEQFF	TGTGCCAGCAGCCGATTAGCGGGGAATTACAATGAGCAGTTCTTC
TRBJ1-1	-	TRBV7-9	-	CASTPGVNTEAFF	TGTGCCAGCACCCCTGGAGTGAACACTGAAGCTTTCTTT
TRBJ2-1	TRBD2	TRBV7-8	-	CASSLGSGGTNEQFF	TGTGCCAGCAGCTTAGGTAGCGGGGGAACCAATGAGCAGTTCTTC
TRBJ2-1	-	TRBV5-1	-	CASSFAGTTYNEQFF	TGCGCCAGCAGCTTTGCGGGCACTACCTACAATGAGCAGTTCTTC
TRBJ2-7	-	TRBV30	-	CAWSQGSRRLEEQYF	TGTGCCTGGAGTCAAGGTAGCCGACGTTTGGAGGAGCAGTACTTC
TRBJ2-2	-	TRBV5-4	-	CASSLASGNTGELFF	TGTGCCAGCAGCTTGGCGTCAGGCAACACCGGGGAGCTGTTTTTT
TRBJ1-5	TRBD1	TRBV19	few	CASSIGGTGGNQPQHF	TGTGCCAGTAGTATAGGAGGGACAGGGGGCAATCAGCCCCAGCATTTT
TRBJ2-7	-	TRBV28	once	CASSLTGDSYEQYF	TGTGCCAGCAGTTTAACTGGAGACTCCTACGAGCAGTACTTC
TRBJ2-2	-	TRBV5-1	once	CASSLTSLHTGELFF	TGCGCCAGCAGCCTCACTAGCCTGCACACCGGGGAGCTGTTTTTT
TRBJ1-2	TRBD1	TRBV7-9	-	CASSGQGAITNYGYTF	TGTGCCAGCAGCGGACAGGGAGCAATTACTAACTATGGCTACACCTTC
TRBJ1-6	-	TRBV19	-	CASTGETRNSPLHF	TGTGCCAGTACCGGAGAGACCCGTAATTCACCCCTCCACTTT
TRBJ2-5	-	TRBV12-3/TRBV12-4	-	CASSFAAQETQYF	TGTGCCAGCAGTTTCGCGGCCCAAGAGACCCAGTACTTC
TRBJ2-1	TRBD2	TRBV24-1	few	CATSDPTSGGSSYNEQFF	TGTGCCACCAGTGATCCGACTAGCGGGGGGAGCTCCTACAATGAGCAGTTCTTC
TRBJ2-7	-	TRBV30	-	CAWFSGFTYEQYF	TGTGCCTGGTTCAGCGGGTTCACCTACGAGCAGTACTTC
TRBJ2-5	-	TRBV12-3/TRBV12-4	-	CASSLMPRETQYF	TGTGCCAGCAGTTTAATGCCACGGGAGACCCAGTACTTC
TRBJ1-5	-	TRBV6-5	-	CASSSRGAGQPQHF	TGTGCCAGCAGTTCTCGCGGGGCTGGACAGCCCCAGCATTTT
TRBJ2-7	TRBD2	TRBV7-9	few	CASSFGTSGSTPGF	TGTGCCAGCAGCTTCGGGACTAGCGGATCCACCCCGGGCTTC
TRBJ1-2	-	TRBV2	-	CASSASTNYGYTF	TGTGCCAGCAGTGCATCTACTAACTATGGCTACACCTTC
TRBJ1-6	-	TRBV18	-	CASSTTGDNSPLHF	TGTGCCAGCTCGACGACGGGGGATAATTCACCCCTCCACTTT
TRBJ2-2	-	TRBV10-1	few	CATSRVSTGELFF	TGCGCCACCTCCAGGGTGTCCACCGGGGAGCTGTTTTTT
TRBJ2-2	TRBD2	TRBV30	few	CAWRAGEITGELFF	TGTGCCTGGAGAGCGGGAGAGATCACCGGGGAGCTGTTTTTT
TRBJ1-1	TRBD1	TRBV5-1	-	CASSWDRVDEAFF	TGCGCCAGCAGCTGGGACAGGGTGGATGAAGCTTTCTTT
TRBJ1-6	-	TRBV19	few	CASSIPGTGNSPLHF	TGTGCCAGTAGTATCCCGGGAACAGGGAATTCACCCCTCCACTTT
TRBJ1-2	-	TRBV18	-	CASSPTTEINLYGYTF	TGTGCCAGCTCACCCACGACAGAGATAAACCTCTATGGCTACACCTTC
TRBJ2-7	-	TRBV9	once	CASSVSAGASHEQYF	TGTGCCAGCAGCGTCTCTGCGGGGGCCTCCCACGAGCAGTACTTC
TRBJ2-1	TRBD2	TRBV27	-	CASSSGLAGGHISYNEQFF	TGTGCCAGCAGTTCGGGACTAGCGGGGGGCCATATATCCTACAATGAGCAGTTCTTC
TRBJ1-6	-	TRBV5-8	few	CASSPLAGGLLNSPLHF	TGTGCCAGCAGTCCCCTGGCGGGGGGACTGCTGAATTCACCCCTCCACTTT
TRBJ2-7	-	TRBV5-4	-	CASSWTPGEQYF	TGTGCCAGCAGCTGGACTCCGGGGGAGCAGTACTTC
TRBJ1-5	-	TRBV30	-	CAWGQGNNQPQHF	TGTGCCTGGGGGCAGGGCAACAATCAGCCCCAGCATTTT